This T cell receptor (beta chain) was obtained from a study of blood T cell repertoires in COVID-19. Turning to the study itself: The origin of the acute and convalescent COVID-19 samples was the United States, Italy and Spain. T cells, B-cell-depleted T cells, or PBMCs supplied cDNA or gDNA.

In the authors' workflow: Reference gene primer amplification yielded estimated nucleated cell counts. Using immunoSEQ multiplex PCR, the repertoire was profiled, and TCRdb retains in-frame clones only, with some absent. From that table come the V and J calls and clone size; the DNA was used to work out D and trimming. Here the sample spans about 43,000 clones, 75% to 90% being singletons. CDR1 and CDR2 from the germline V gene are SNHLY and FYNNEI. The V end was cut by 6 bases, the J end by 3 bases, with 12 bases between. The CDR3 contains 14 residues. This clonotype was sampled from a human donor in a cohort sampled during active COVID-19. Input material: peripheral blood. The V call is TRBV2, the J call TRBJ2-1, with D possibly matching TRBD1 (6 bases). CDR3 residues: CASRQGLDYNEQFF. As DNA, the CDR3 is TGTGCCAGCAGGCAGGGGCTGGACTACAATGAGCAGTTCTTC. The entire variable domain, with the rest obtained from reference TRBV2 and TRBJ2-1, is as follows: EPEVTQTPSHQVTQMGQEVILRCVPISNHLYFYWYRQILGQKVEFLVSFYNNEISEKSEIFDDQFSVERPDGSNFTLKIRSTKLEDSAMYFCASRQGLDYNEQFFGPGTRLTVL.